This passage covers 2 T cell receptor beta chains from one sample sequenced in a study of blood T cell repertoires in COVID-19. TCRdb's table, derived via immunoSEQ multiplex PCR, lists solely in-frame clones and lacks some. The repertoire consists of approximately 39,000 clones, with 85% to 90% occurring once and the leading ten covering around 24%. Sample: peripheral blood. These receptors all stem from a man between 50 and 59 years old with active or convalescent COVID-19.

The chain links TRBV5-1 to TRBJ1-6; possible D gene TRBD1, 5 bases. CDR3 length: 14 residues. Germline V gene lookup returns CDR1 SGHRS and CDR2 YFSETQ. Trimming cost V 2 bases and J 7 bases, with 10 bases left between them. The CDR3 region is CASSLQVGNSPLHF. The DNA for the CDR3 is TGCGCCAGCAGCTTACAGGTTGGGAATTCACCCCTCCACTTT.

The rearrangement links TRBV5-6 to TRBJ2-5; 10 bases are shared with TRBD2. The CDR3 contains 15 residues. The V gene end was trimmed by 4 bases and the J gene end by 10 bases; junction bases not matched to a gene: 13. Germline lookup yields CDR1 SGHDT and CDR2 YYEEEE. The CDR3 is CASSQTLGLARVQYF. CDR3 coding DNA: TGTGCCAGCAGCCAAACCCTGGGACTAGCGCGTGTCCAGTACTTC. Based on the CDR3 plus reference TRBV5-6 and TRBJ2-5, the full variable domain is DAGVTQSPTHLIKTRGQQVTLRCSPKSGHDTVSWYQQALGQGPQFIFQYYEEEERQRGNFPDRFSGHQFPNYSSELNVNALLLGDSALYLCASSQTLGLARVQYFGPGTRLLVL.